This section outlines one TCR beta chain sequence together with its context. Antigen specificity is unknown. Clones were sequenced by immunoSEQ multiplex PCR, and TCRdb holds only the in-frame ones, with some missing. The table has over 35,000 clones, 74% seen once; the top ten hold less than 20%. The CDR3 consists of 13 residues. Trimming removed 5 bases from V and 3 bases from J, with 13 bases in between. Looked up from germline, CDR1 is GTSNPN and CDR2 is SVGIG (reference sequence). These data belong to a study of OX40 agonist ivuxolimab in advanced cancers. Anyone with autoimmune disease history or systemic immunosuppression was excluded. Whole-study results and caveats: Expanded clones tended on average to be more numerous among CD8+ T cells than CD4+. Doses of 0.1 to 3.0 mg/kg were accompanied by clonal expansion of CD4+ and CD8+ blood T cells by week 6.

This rearrangement joins TRBV30 to TRBJ2-5; D gene unclear. The material sequenced was CD4+ or CD8+ T cells sorted from blood, taken in a trial of the OX40 agonist ivuxolimab. The receptor was isolated from an adult with an advanced solid tumor such as melanoma, head and neck, liver or kidney cancer. The CDR3 region is CAWFLLGEETQYF. CDR3 nucleotides: TGTGCCTGGTTCTTACTTGGGGAAGAGACCCAGTACTTC.